This TCR beta chain was recovered during a study of shared clonotypes between healthy human individuals. As for the study in general: A couple of women and a few men aged 18 to 49 made up the donors.

At the deep level, the assay was run. Original analysis: There were no quality scores in the junction-only immunoSEQ sequences, so filtering differed. Clones were sequenced by immunoSEQ multiplex PCR, and TCRdb holds only the in-frame ones, with some missing. V and J calls and clone size come straight from that table; D and trimming were deduced from the DNA. Of some 2.4 million clones detected, 90% to 95% appear once; the ten largest clones hold 0.35% to 0.45%. In germline, CDR1 is SEHNR, CDR2 FQNEAQ (reference sequence). V was pared by 2 bases and J by 2 bases, with 10 bases between. CDR3 length: 15 residues.

The chain combines TRBV7-9 with TRBJ2-1, with TRBD2 as a possible D gene (5 bases). This TCR was sampled from a man between 18 and 35 years old in good health. Some clones in this sample may be carry-over from other donors' samples. The sequenced material came from naive CD4+ T cells from PBMCs. Sample subset: CD45RA+ positively selected. CDR3: CASSLTGDAYNEQFF. CDR3 DNA: TGTGCCAGCAGCTTAACCGGGGATGCCTACAATGAGCAGTTCTTC.